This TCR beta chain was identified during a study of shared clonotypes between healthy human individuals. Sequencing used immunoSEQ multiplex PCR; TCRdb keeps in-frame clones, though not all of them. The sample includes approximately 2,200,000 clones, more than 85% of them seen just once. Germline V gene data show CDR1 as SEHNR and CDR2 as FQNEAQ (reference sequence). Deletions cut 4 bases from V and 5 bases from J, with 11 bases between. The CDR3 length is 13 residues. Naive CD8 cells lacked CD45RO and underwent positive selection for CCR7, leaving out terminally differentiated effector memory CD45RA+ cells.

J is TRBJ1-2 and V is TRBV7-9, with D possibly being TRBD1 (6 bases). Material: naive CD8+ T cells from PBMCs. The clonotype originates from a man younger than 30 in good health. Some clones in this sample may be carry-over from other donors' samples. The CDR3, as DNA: TGTGCCAGCAGCTCCCAGGGGCTTTATGGCTACACCTTC. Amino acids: CASSSQGLYGYTF.